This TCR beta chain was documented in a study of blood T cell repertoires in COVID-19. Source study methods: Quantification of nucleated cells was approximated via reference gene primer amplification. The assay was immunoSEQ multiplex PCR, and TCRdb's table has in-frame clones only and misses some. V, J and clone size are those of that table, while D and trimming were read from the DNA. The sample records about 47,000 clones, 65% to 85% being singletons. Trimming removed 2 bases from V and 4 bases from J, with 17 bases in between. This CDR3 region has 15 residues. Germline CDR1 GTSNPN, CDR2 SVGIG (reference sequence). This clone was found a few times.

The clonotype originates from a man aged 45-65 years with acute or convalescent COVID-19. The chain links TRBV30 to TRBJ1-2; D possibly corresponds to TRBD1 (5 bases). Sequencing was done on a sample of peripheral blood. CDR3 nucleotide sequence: TGTGCCTGGAGTCGTGGAGGGGATGAATCCTATGGCTACACCTTC. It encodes CAWSRGGDESYGYTF.